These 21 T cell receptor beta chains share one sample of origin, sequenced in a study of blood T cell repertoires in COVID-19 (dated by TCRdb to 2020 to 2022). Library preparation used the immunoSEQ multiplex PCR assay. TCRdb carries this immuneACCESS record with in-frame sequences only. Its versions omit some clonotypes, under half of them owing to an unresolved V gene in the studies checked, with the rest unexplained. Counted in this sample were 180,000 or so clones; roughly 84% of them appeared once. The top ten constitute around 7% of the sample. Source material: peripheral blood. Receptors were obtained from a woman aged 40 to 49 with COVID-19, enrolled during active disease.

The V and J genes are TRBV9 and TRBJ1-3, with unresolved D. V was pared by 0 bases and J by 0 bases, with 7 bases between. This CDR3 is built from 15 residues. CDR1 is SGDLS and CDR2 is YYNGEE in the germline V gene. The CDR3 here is CASSVGISSGNTIYF. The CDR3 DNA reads TGTGCCAGCAGCGTAGGTATCAGCTCTGGAAACACCATATATTTT.

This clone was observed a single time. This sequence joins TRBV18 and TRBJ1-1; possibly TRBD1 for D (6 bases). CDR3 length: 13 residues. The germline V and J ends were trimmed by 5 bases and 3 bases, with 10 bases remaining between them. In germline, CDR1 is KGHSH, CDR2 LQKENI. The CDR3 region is CASSGGRDTEAFF. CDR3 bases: TGTGCCAGCTCAGGGGGCCGGGACACTGAAGCTTTCTTT.

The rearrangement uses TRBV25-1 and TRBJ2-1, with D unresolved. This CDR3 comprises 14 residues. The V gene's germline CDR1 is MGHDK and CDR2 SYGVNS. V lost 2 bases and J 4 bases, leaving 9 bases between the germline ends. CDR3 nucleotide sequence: TGTGCCAGCAGTGAAGAGGTGGATTACAATGAGCAGTTCTTC. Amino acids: CASSEEVDYNEQFF.

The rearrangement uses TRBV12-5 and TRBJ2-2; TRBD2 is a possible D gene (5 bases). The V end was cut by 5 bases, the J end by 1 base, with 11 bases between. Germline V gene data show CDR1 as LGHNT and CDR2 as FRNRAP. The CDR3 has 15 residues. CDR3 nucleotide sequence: TGTGCTAGTGGTCCTGCGGGCCTGAACACCGGGGAGCTGTTTTTT. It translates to CASGPAGLNTGELFF.

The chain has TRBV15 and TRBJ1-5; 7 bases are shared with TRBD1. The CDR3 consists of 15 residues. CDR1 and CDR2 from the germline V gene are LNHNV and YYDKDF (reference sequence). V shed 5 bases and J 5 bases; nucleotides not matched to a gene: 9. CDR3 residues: CATSGRQGWDQPQHF. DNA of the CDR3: TGTGCCACCAGCGGACGACAGGGATGGGATCAGCCCCAGCATTTT. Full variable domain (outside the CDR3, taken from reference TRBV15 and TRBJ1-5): DAMVIQNPRYQVTQFGKPVTLSCSQTLNHNVMYWYQQKSSQAPKLLFHYYDKDFNNEADTPDNFQSRRPNTSFCFLDIRSPGLGDTAMYLCATSGRQGWDQPQHFGDGTRLSIL.

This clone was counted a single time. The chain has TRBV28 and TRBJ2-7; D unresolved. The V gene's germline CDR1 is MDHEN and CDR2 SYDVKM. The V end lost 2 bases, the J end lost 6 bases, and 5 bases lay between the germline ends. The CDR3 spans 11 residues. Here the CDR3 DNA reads TGTGCCAGCAGTTTACTGGCCGAGCAGTACTTC. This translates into CASSLLAEQYF.

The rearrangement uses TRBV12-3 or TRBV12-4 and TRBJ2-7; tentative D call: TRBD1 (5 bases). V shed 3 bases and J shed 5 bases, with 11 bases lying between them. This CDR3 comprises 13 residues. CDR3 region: CASSFRGQDEQYF. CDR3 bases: TGTGCCAGCAGTTTTAGGGGTCAGGACGAGCAGTACTTC.

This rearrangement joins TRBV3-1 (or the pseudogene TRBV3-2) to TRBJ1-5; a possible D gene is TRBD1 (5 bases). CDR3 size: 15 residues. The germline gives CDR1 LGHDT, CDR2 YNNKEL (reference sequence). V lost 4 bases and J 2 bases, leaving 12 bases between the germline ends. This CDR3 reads CASSRGTGRNQPQHF. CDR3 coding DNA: TGTGCCAGCAGCCGGGGGACTGGACGCAATCAGCCCCAGCATTTT.

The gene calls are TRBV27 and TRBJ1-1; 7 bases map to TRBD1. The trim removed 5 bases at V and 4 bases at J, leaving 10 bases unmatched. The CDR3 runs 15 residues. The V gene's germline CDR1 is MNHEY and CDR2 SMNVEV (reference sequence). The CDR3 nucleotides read TGTGCCAGCAGTGACCCATACAGGGGTTCCACTGAAGCTTTCTTT. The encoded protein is CASSDPYRGSTEAFF.

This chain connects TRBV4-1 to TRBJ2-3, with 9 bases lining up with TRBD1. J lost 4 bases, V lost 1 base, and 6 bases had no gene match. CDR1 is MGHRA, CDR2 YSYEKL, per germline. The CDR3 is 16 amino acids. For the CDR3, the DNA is TGCGCCAGCAGCCAAGCCTGGACAGGGGCTGCAGATACGCAGTATTTT. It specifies CASSQAWTGAADTQYF.

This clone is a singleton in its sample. CDR3 nucleotide sequence: TGTGCCAGCAGTTCGAGCGGGGGGGCTGGTAGGGAGACCCAGTACTTC. Its protein is CASSSSGGAGRETQYF. This rearrangement joins TRBV28 to TRBJ2-5, with TRBD2 matching over 10 bases. Germline-derived CDR1 and CDR2 are MDHEN and SYDVKM. The CDR3 loop spans 16 amino acids. V gave up 4 bases and J gave up 5 bases; unmatched junction bases: 10. Full variable domain (remainder filled in from reference TRBV28 and TRBJ2-5): DVKVTQSSRYLVKRTGEKVFLECVQDMDHENMFWYRQDPGLGLRLIYFSYDVKMKEKGDIPEGYSVSREKKERFSLILESASTNQTSMYLCASSSSGGAGRETQYFGPGTRLLVL.

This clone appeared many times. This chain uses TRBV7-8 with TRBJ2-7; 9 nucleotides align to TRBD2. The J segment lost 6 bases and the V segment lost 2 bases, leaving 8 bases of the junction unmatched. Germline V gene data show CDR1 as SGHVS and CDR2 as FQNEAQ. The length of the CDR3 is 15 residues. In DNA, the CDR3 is TGTGCCAGCAGCTTAATGGCGGGAGGGCCGGGCGAGCAGTACTTC. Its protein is CASSLMAGGPGEQYF.

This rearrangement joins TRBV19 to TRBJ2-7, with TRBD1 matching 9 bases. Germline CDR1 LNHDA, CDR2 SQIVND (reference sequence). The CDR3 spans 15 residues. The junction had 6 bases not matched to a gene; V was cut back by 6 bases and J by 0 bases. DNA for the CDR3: TGTGCCAGTAGAGTAGGGACAGGGAGCTCCTACGAGCAGTACTTC. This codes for CASRVGTGSSYEQYF.

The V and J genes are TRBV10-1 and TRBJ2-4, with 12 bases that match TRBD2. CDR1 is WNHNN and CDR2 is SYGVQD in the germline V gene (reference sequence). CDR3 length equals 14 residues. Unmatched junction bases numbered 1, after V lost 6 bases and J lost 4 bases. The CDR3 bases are TGCGCCAGCAGCACTAGCGGGAGGAAAAACATTCAGTACTTC. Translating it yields CASSTSGRKNIQYF.

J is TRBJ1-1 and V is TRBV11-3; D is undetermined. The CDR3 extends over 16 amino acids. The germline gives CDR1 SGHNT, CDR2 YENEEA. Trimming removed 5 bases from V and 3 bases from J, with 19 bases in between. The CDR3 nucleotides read TGTGCCAGCAGCCGGGGTGGGTGGCAGGAGGACACTGAAGCTTTCTTT. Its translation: CASSRGGWQEDTEAFF.

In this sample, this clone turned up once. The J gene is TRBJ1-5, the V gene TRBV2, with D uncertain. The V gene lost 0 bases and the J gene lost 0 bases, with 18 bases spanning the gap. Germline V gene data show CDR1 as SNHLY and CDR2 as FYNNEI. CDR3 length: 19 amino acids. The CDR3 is CASSEAGGASVYSNQPQHF. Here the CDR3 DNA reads TGTGCCAGCAGTGAAGCTGGAGGAGCCTCTGTTTATAGCAATCAGCCCCAGCATTTT.

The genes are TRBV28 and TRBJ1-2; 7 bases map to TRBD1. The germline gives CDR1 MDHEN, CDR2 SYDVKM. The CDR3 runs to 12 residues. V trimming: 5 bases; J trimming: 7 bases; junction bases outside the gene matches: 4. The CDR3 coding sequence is TGTGCCAGCAGTACAGGGGTTACTGGCTACACCTTC. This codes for CASSTGVTGYTF.

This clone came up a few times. The CDR3 reads CASSLTSGQDITYYYGYTF. CDR3 nucleotide sequence: TGTGCCAGCAGCTTAACCTCGGGACAGGACATTACTTACTACTATGGCTACACCTTC. The rearrangement joins TRBV7-9 to TRBJ1-2, with 8 bases fitting TRBD1. The CDR3 has 19 amino acids. Germline V gives CDR1 SEHNR, CDR2 FQNEAQ (reference sequence). The junction had 17 bases not matched to a gene; V was cut back by 2 bases and J by 3 bases.

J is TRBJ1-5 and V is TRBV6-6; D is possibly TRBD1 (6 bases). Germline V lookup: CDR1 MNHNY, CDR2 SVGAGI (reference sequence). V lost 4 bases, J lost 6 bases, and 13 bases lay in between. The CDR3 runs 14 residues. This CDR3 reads CASSSQGMGQPQHF. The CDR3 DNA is TGTGCCAGCAGTTCACAGGGCATGGGTCAGCCCCAGCATTTT.

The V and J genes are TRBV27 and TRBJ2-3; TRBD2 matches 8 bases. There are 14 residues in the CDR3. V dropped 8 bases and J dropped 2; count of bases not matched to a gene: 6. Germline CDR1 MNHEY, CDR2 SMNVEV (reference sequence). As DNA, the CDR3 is TGTGCCAGCCAACTAGCGGAGCCCACAGATACGCAGTATTTT. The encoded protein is CASQLAEPTDTQYF.

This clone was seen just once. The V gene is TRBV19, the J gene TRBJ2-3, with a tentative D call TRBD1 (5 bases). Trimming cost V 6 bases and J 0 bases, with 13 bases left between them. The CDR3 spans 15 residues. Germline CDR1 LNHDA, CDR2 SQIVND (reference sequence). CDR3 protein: CASRGTTASTDTQYF. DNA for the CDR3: TGTGCCAGTAGGGGAACGACAGCTAGCACAGATACGCAGTATTTT.